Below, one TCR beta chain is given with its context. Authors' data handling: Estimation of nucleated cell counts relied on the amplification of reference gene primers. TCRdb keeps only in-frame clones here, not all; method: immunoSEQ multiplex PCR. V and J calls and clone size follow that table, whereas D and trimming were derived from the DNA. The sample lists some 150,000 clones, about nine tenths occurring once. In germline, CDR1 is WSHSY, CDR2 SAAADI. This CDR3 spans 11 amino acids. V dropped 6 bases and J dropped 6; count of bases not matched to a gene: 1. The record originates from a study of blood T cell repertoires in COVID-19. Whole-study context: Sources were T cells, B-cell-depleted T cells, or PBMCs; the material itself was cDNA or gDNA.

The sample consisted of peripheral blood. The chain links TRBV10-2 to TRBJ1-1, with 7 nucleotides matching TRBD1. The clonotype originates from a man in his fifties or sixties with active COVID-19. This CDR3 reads CASSGQAEAFF. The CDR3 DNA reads TGCGCCAGCAGCGGACAGGCTGAAGCTTTCTTT.